These 30 T cell receptor beta chains came from one sample sequenced in a study of T cells after yellow fever vaccination. MiXCR, applied by TCRdb to the 5' RACE reads, yields one record per CDR3 protein. The repertoire holds 250,000 or so distinct CDR3 sequences, with more than 3.5% as singletons. This sample comprised PBMCs, obtained 15 days after the yellow fever booster vaccination. The receptors originated from a man aged 18 to 30 who received the YFV17D yellow fever vaccine.

The sample holds many counts of this clonotype. This sequence joins TRBV5-4 and TRBJ1-5; D not resolved. V lost 0 bases to trimming and J lost 7 bases, with 5 bases between them. Per germline, CDR1 SGHNT and CDR2 YYREEE (reference sequence). This CDR3 comprises 12 residues. As DNA, the CDR3 is TGTGCCAGCAGCTTGGATAGGCAGCCCCAGCATTTT. Residues: CASSLDRQPQHF.

Ten or more counts support this clonotype. CDR3 in DNA: TGCGCCAGCAGCTTGGGCCCAGGGGGATTGGAGACCCAGTACTTC. Residues: CASSLGPGGLETQYF. The V and J genes are TRBV5-1 and TRBJ2-5; 7 bases align to TRBD1. The germline CDR1 and CDR2 sequences are SGHRS and YFSETQ. The CDR3 has 15 residues. V lost 0 bases to trimming and J lost 5 bases; unmatched junction nucleotides: 7.

The chain couples TRBV19 to TRBJ1-4, with no clear D. The CDR3 consists of 13 residues. Per the germline V gene, CDR1 is LNHDA and CDR2 is SQIVND (reference sequence). The V and J ends lost 9 bases and 3 bases respectively, with 11 bases between them. Written as DNA, the CDR3 is TGTGCCAGCCGGCCCGTGTCTAATGAAAAACTGTTTTTT. Protein product: CASRPVSNEKLFF. Complete variable domain (other parts from reference TRBV19 and TRBJ1-4): DGGITQSPKYLFRKEGQNVTLSCEQNLNHDAMYWYRQDPGQGLRLIYYSQIVNDFQKGDIAEGYSVSREKKESFPLTVTSAQKNPTAFYLCASRPVSNEKLFFGSGTQLSVL.

This clonotype has a count of ten or more. The chain is built from TRBV27 and TRBJ1-2, with 7 bases lining up with TRBD1. The CDR3 is 13 amino acids. The junction had 6 bases not matched to a gene; V was cut back by 3 bases and J by 8 bases. Germline CDR1 reads MNHEY; CDR2 reads SMNVEV (reference sequence). CDR3: CASSFRDSRGYTF. The CDR3 DNA reads as TGTGCCAGCAGTTTCCGGGACAGTCGGGGCTACACCTTC.

This clonotype was recorded at least ten times. This chain uses TRBV12-3 or TRBV12-4 with TRBJ1-3; D is ambiguous. This CDR3 contains 14 residues. V gave up 3 bases and J gave up 3 bases, with 9 bases separating them. CDR3 in amino acids: CASSFMQIGNTIYF. DNA of the CDR3: TGTGCCAGCAGTTTTATGCAGATTGGAAACACCATATATTTT.

This clonotype came up many times. Compared with germline, one end of the junction differs, possibly owing to a read error. Here the CDR3 reads CASSLGAGASTDTQYF. The CDR3 DNA reads as TGTGCTAGCAGCTTAGGAGCGGGGGCCTCCACAGATACGCAGTATTTT. V and J are TRBV7-7 and TRBJ2-3, with 8 bases that match TRBD2. The CDR3 is made up of 16 amino acids. Germline V gene sequence: CDR1 SSHAT, CDR2 FNYEAQ (reference sequence).

This clonotype was detected ten times or more. The chain employs TRBV28 and TRBJ2-5; D gene ambiguous. With 6 bases removed from V and 4 bases from J, the gap between germline ends came to 9 bases. The CDR3 has 12 amino acids. Germline CDR1 is MDHEN and CDR2 is SYDVKM. The CDR3 nucleotides read TGTGCCAGCAGCTCCCTATTAGAGACCCAGTACTTC. Its translation is CASSSLLETQYF.

This clonotype appeared many times. The V call is TRBV20-1, the J call TRBJ1-3; 8 bases line up with TRBD1. V trimming: 1 base; J trimming: 1 base; junction bases outside the gene matches: 9. CDR3 size: 17 residues. Per germline, CDR1 DFQATT and CDR2 SNEGSKA (reference sequence). The CDR3 DNA reads as TGCAGTGCTAGAGTGGGGGCAGGGGGCTTTTCTGGAAACACCATATATTTT. Its protein product is CSARVGAGGFSGNTIYF.

This clonotype was recorded at least ten times. This chain joins TRBV4-1 and TRBJ2-5; either TRBD1 or TRBD2 may fit D (5 bases each). Germline CDR1 MGHRA, CDR2 YSYEKL. The length of the CDR3 is 15 residues. With 5 bases removed from V and 1 base from J, the gap between germline ends came to 14 bases. CDR3 in amino acids: CASSSTIGGQETQYF. CDR3 sequence (DNA): TGCGCCAGCAGCTCAACTATTGGGGGCCAAGAGACCCAGTACTTC.

This clonotype was counted ten times or more. CDR3 nucleotides: TGTGCCAGTAGTATTGTGGAGGGGAGCACAGATACGCAGTATTTT. This translates into CASSIVEGSTDTQYF. The chain has TRBV19 and TRBJ2-3, with D possibly TRBD2 on 6 matching bases. V was clipped by 3 bases and J by 0 bases, with 10 bases between them. Germline V gene sequence: CDR1 LNHDA, CDR2 SQIVND (reference sequence). The CDR3 spans 15 residues.

This clonotype was observed many times. The genes are TRBV28 and TRBJ1-4; a weak D match, TRBD1 (5 bases). This CDR3 has 12 residues. V was pared by 5 bases and J by 8 bases, with 9 bases between. The germline V gene encodes CDR1 MDHEN and CDR2 SYDVKM. The DNA for the CDR3 is TGTGCCAGCAGTGGTAACAGGGAAAAACTGTTTTTT. The encoded protein is CASSGNREKLFF.

This clonotype has ten or more counts. The V and J genes are TRBV6-5 and TRBJ1-1; D perhaps matches TRBD1 (6 bases). V gave up 2 bases and J gave up 3 bases, with 16 bases separating them. Looked up from germline, CDR1 is MNHEY and CDR2 is SVGAGI. This CDR3 comprises 16 residues. The CDR3 here is CASSYDPGEVHTEAFF. The CDR3 nucleotides read TGTGCCAGCAGTTACGACCCAGGGGAAGTGCACACTGAAGCTTTCTTT.

The genes are TRBV5-5 and TRBJ1-1; D unresolved. Germline V CDR1 and CDR2: SGHKS, YYEKEE (reference sequence). V was shortened by 4 bases and J by 3 bases, with 16 bases between the two germline ends. The CDR3 loop spans 15 amino acids. The CDR3 loop is CASSETLGGDTEAFF. In DNA, the CDR3 is TGTGCCAGCAGCGAAACCTTGGGCGGGGACACTGAAGCTTTCTTT.

This clonotype was counted many times. The V call is TRBV5-6, the J call TRBJ2-3; unclear D gene. The CDR3 totals 14 residues. The ends were cut back, 0 bases at V and 2 bases at J, with 7 bases in the middle. Germline CDR1 SGHDT, CDR2 YYEEEE. The CDR3 sequence is CASSLGATTDTQYF. The CDR3 DNA reads as TGTGCCAGCAGCTTGGGGGCCACCACAGATACGCAGTATTTT.

This clonotype has at least ten counts. This chain joins TRBV7-2 and TRBJ2-7, with TRBD2 identical over 8 bases. V trimming: 4 bases; J trimming: 2 bases; junction bases outside the gene matches: 7. The germline V gene encodes CDR1 SGHTA and CDR2 FQGNSA. This CDR3 contains 15 residues. The CDR3 spells CASSSVAGMTYEQYF. Here the CDR3 DNA reads TGTGCCAGCAGCTCTGTAGCGGGGATGACCTACGAGCAGTACTTC. The full variable domain, completed using reference TRBV7-2 and TRBJ2-7, is GAGVSQSPSNKVTEKGKDVELRCDPISGHTALYWYRQSLGQGLEFLIYFQGNSAPDKSGLPSDRFSAERTGGSVSTLTIQRTQQEDSAVYLCASSSVAGMTYEQYFGPGTRLTVT.

This clonotype was counted at least ten times. This chain links TRBV7-9 with TRBJ1-1; a possible D gene is TRBD1 (5 bases). CDR1 and CDR2 from the germline V gene are SEHNR and FQNEAQ (reference sequence). This CDR3 spans 14 amino acids. V was pared by 7 bases and J by 1 base, with 13 bases between. The CDR3 region is CASMMGPENTEAFF. The CDR3 region has the DNA TGTGCCAGCATGATGGGGCCCGAGAACACTGAAGCTTTCTTT.

This clonotype was seen repeatedly, ten times or more. The chain couples TRBV20-1 to TRBJ1-5; tentative D call: TRBD1 (5 bases). V shed 7 bases and J shed 4 bases, with 11 bases lying between them. The length of the CDR3 is 12 residues. In germline, CDR1 is DFQATT, CDR2 SNEGSKA (reference sequence). CDR3: CSVSRANQPQHF. CDR3 bases: TGCAGTGTCTCCAGGGCGAATCAGCCCCAGCATTTT.

The chain uses TRBV19 and TRBJ1-2; a possible D gene is TRBD1 (6 bases). From germline, CDR1 is LNHDA and CDR2 SQIVND (reference sequence). The V end lost 8 bases, the J end lost 0 bases, and 19 bases lay between the germline ends. The CDR3 length is 16 residues. The CDR3 loop reads CASGLLWTEANYGYTF. The CDR3, as DNA: TGTGCCAGTGGGCTACTATGGACAGAAGCTAACTATGGCTACACCTTC.

This clonotype was seen repeatedly, ten times or more. The chain is built from TRBV5-4 and TRBJ1-2, with 7 bases fitting TRBD1. J was trimmed by 4 bases and V by 4 bases; bases with no gene match: 4. The germline V gene encodes CDR1 SGHNT and CDR2 YYREEE (reference sequence). CDR3 length: 13 amino acids. The CDR3 DNA sequence: TGTGCCAGCAGCCTGACAGGGCCCTATGGCTACACCTTC. This encodes CASSLTGPYGYTF.

There are many counts of this clonotype. The chain links TRBV27 to TRBJ2-5; the D gene is possibly TRBD2 (6 bases). The CDR3 loop spans 14 amino acids. Trimming removed 0 bases at V and 6 bases at J, with 11 bases between. CDR1 and CDR2 from the germline V gene are MNHEY and SMNVEV (reference sequence). DNA of the CDR3: TGTGCCAGCAGTTTATCGTGGGGGGATCAGACCCAGTACTTC. As protein: CASSLSWGDQTQYF.

Many counts were recorded for this clonotype. The chain has TRBV12-3 or TRBV12-4 and TRBJ2-7; perhaps TRBD2 as D (6 bases). V was clipped by 3 bases and J by 5 bases, with 14 bases between them. This CDR3 spans 14 amino acids. The CDR3 coding sequence is TGTGCCAGCAGTTTGGAGGGGATCGCCCACGAGCAGTACTTC. It codes for CASSLEGIAHEQYF.

The chain recombines TRBV5-6 with TRBJ2-5; tentatively, D is TRBD1 or TRBD2 (5 bases each). V shed 1 base and J shed 7 bases, with 17 bases lying between them. The germline CDR1 and CDR2 sequences are SGHDT and YYEEEE. This CDR3 comprises 15 residues. In DNA form, the CDR3 reads TGTGCCAGCAGCTTGTGGGGGAGAGGAGGAATGACCCAGTACTTC. Translating it yields CASSLWGRGGMTQYF.

The J gene is TRBJ2-7, the V gene TRBV4-3; tentatively, D is TRBD1 (5 bases). The CDR3 totals 18 residues. Per the germline V gene, CDR1 is LGHNA and CDR2 is YSLEER. V was cut by 0 bases and J by 1 base, with 19 bases left in between. The CDR3 loop is CASSQESRPTDLSYEQYF. CDR3 sequence (DNA): TGCGCCAGCAGCCAAGAGTCTAGACCGACAGACCTTTCCTACGAGCAGTACTTC.

The sample holds many counts of this clonotype. The chain carries TRBV12-3 or TRBV12-4 and TRBJ2-2; 9 bases fit TRBD1. The trim removed 4 bases at V and 4 bases at J, leaving 1 base unmatched. This CDR3 region has 14 residues. CDR3 loop: CASSWTGVTGELFF. The CDR3 DNA follows: TGTGCCAGCAGTTGGACAGGGGTCACCGGGGAGCTGTTTTTT.

This clonotype came up many times. The rearrangement links TRBV28 to TRBJ2-7, with D possibly being TRBD1 (8 bases). V lost 4 bases and J 11 bases, leaving 24 bases between the germline ends. Germline values: CDR1 MDHEN, CDR2 SYDVKM. The CDR3 contains 15 residues. In DNA form, the CDR3 reads TGTGCCAGCAGTTCACCCGGACAGGGAGGGAGTGGGGAGTACTTC. It codes for CASSSPGQGGSGEYF.

This clonotype occurred many times. The rearrangement joins TRBV7-2 to TRBJ2-5; weak D call: TRBD1 (6 bases). Trimming shortened V by 4 bases and J by 5 bases, and 14 bases separated the two germline ends. The CDR3 is made up of 14 amino acids. The germline CDR1 and CDR2 sequences are SGHTA and FQGNSA. CDR3 sequence (DNA): TGTGCCAGCAGCTCCAGACAGGCCTCGGAGACCCAGTACTTC. This encodes CASSSRQASETQYF.

This clonotype was seen only once. This chain links TRBV12-3 or TRBV12-4 with TRBJ2-5, with D hard to call. This CDR3 is 12 amino acids long. With 4 bases removed from V and 5 bases from J, the gap between germline ends came to 8 bases. The CDR3 protein is CASSSRWETQYF. The DNA for the CDR3 is TGTGCCAGCAGTTCCAGATGGGAGACCCAGTACTTC.

This clonotype was counted many times. The genes are TRBV5-5 and TRBJ2-2; tentatively, D is TRBD1 or TRBD2 (6 bases each). V lost 4 bases to trimming and J lost 2 bases, with 18 bases between them. CDR1 SGHKS and CDR2 YYEKEE come from the germline V gene (reference sequence). The CDR3 runs 17 residues. CDR3 coding DNA: TGTGCCAGCAGCCCCGCCCGGGGGCGGGGAAACACCGGGGAGCTGTTTTTT. This translates into CASSPARGRGNTGELFF.

This clonotype has at least ten counts. V is TRBV9 and J is TRBJ1-1; D remains unclear. CDR3 length equals 14 residues. Per germline, CDR1 SGDLS and CDR2 YYNGEE. Between the trimmed V and J ends, which lost 4 bases and 0 bases, there was a span of 10 bases. The CDR3 bases are TGTGCCAGCAGCCCCAGAATCATGAACACTGAAGCTTTCTTT. It is translated as CASSPRIMNTEAFF. Full variable domain (missing parts from reference TRBV9 and TRBJ1-1): DSGVTQTPKHLITATGQRVTLRCSPRSGDLSVYWYQQSLDQGLQFLIQYYNGEERAKGNILERFSAQQFPDLHSELNLSSLELGDSALYFCASSPRIMNTEAFFGQGTRLTVV.

This sequence joins TRBV5-1 and TRBJ1-1; no clear D. V was shortened by 3 bases and J by 0 bases, with 6 bases between the two germline ends. The CDR3 contains 13 residues. Germline V gene data show CDR1 as SGHRS and CDR2 as YFSETQ. The CDR3 nucleotides are TGCGCCAGCAGCTACATCCTGAACACTGAAGCTTTCTTT. Translating gives CASSYILNTEAFF. The full variable domain, rest sourced from reference TRBV5-1 and TRBJ1-1, is KAGVTQTPRYLIKTRGQQVTLSCSPISGHRSVSWYQQTPGQGLQFLFEYFSETQRNKGNFPGRFSGRQFSNSRSEMNVSTLELGDSALYLCASSYILNTEAFFGQGTRLTVV.